The present T cell receptor beta chain was sequenced within a study of shared clonotypes between healthy human individuals (TCRdb year 2020). In terms of the full investigation: The cohort comprised a couple of women and a few men aged 18 to 49 years. For each donor, three plates each were used for CD4 naive and CD4 memory, two plates were used for CD8 naive, and one plate was used for CD8 memory. Blood TCR repertoires of about five healthy adults were deeply sequenced to estimate repertoire size and the extent of clonotype sharing between individuals. To increase sequencing depth and limit assay-specific biases, different laboratories used diverse techniques to prepare libraries and sequence TCR repertoires. Between about 0.94 and 8.9 billion PBMCs per donor were obtained by leukapheresis.

What the research found in general, with its limitations: Roughly 5% of naive CD4, 3% to 4% of naive CD8, approximately 2% of memory CD4, and about 0.4% of memory CD8 clonotypes were shared across four donors. Compared with non-shared clonotypes, clonotypes shared by all four sorted-subset donors had higher generation probabilities. Based on pairwise subsampling, the degree of clonotype sharing among donors was expected to be affected by sequencing depth. Because the study included a small number of donors, the genetic and exposure-history diversity represented was limited. Larger estimated clonotype richness was generally found for naive subsets than for memory subsets. Rarefaction of sorted-subset datasets indicated incomplete sequencing despite the large sequencing depth. Sampling was limited to blood, and TCR repertoires in tissue likely differ from TCR repertoires in blood.

TCR CDR3 regions were amplified from genomic DNA by multiplex PCR using the deep immunoSEQ assay. Extracted genomic DNA from each cell subset was spread evenly across all wells of several immunoSEQ 96-well plates, with each plate serving as a replicate. Each replicate PCR for sorted subsets received about 220 ng genomic DNA, equal to tens of thousands of T cell genomes. Purified libraries were measured with a Qubit 3.0 fluorometer, size-checked on a Bioanalyzer 2100, and measured again with the KAPA Library Quantification kit. Each immunoSEQ 96-well plate was sequenced on its own single-read 150-cycle Illumina NextSeq 550 flow cell. The source study handled its data this way. Because the immunoSEQ output included only junctional sequences and no quality scores, the filtering could not be the same as the filtering used for full-length reads. To assign V/J genes and CDR3, sequences were annotated using PyIR, a Python wrapper for IgBLAST v1.9, with IMGT germline references. Reads were filtered out if the reads had weak V/J assignments (E-value above 1e-6), no CDR3, stop codons, out-of-frame junctions, or ambiguous translated residues. V3J clonotypes were defined as sequences sharing the same inferred V gene, J gene, and CDR3 amino acid sequence. The percentage overlap between two repertoires was calculated by dividing the number of shared unique clonotypes by the size of the smaller repertoire. Repertoire richness was assessed with RTK rarefaction, the Chao1 estimator, and Recon v2.1 estimates of unobserved clonotypes. OLGA was used to compute generation probabilities for all TCRbeta clonotypes that the gDNA method yielded from a handful of donors. Not all clones reach the TCRdb copy of this immuneACCESS table, which keeps in-frame sequences only. Checked studies attribute under half of the gap to unresolved V genes and leave the rest unexplained. That table supplies the V and J calls and clone size; D and trimming were determined from the DNA. This sample is represented by fewer than 850,000 clones; about 96% of them were singletons. Less than 0.25% of the sample belongs to the ten largest clones.

In regard to this clone: No antigen is known for it. No base quality information exists; no much larger clone differs at one position.

CD8 naive samples consisted of CD45RO-negative cells that were positively selected for CCR7, yielding a CD45RA+CCR7+ population without TemRA cells. The donors were healthy, HIV-negative adults with no recently reported acute infections or vaccinations. Every donor was a Caucasian adult residing in Nashville, Tennessee, USA. After blood collection by leukapheresis, PBMCs were isolated using Ficoll-Histopaque density gradient centrifugation and then cryopreserved in the vapor phase of liquid nitrogen. Analytical flow cytometry was used to check the purity and quantity of every magnetically sorted T cell population. Each sorted fraction had its genomic DNA isolated and then quantified by UV absorbance on a Nanodrop 2000c. V was cut back by 3 bases and J by 5 bases, leaving a gap of 10 bases between them. Sequences SGHAT (CDR1) and FQNNGV (CDR2) are obtained from the germline V gene. From its cysteine to its phenylalanine, the CDR3 spans 13 amino acids. Solely the CDR3 DNA is kept, with 39 bases framed from the first base.

The chain was built from TRBV11-2 and TRBJ1-1; the D segment could be TRBD1, given 5 matching bases. The clonotype was recovered from a man under 40 in good health. The sequencing input was naive CD8+ T cells sorted from blood. Explained via the paper, the cell subset or site label denotes: CD45RA+CCR7+. The DNA sequence follows: TGTGCCAGCAGCTTGGGGCCCGGTACTGAAGCTTTCTTT. Translated, it reads CASSLGPGTEAFF. Full variable domain (CDR3 extended with the reference TRBV11-2 and TRBJ1-1 proteins): EAGVAQSPRYKIIEKRQSVAFWCNPISGHATLYWYQQILGQGPKLLIQFQNNGVVDDSQLPKDRFSAERLKGVDSTLKIQPAKLEDSAVYLCASSLGPGTEAFFGQGTRLTVV.